Presented here are 26 T cell receptor beta chains from one specimen sequenced in a study of T cells after posttransplantation cyclophosphamide. TCRdb keeps only in-frame clones here, not all; method: immunoSEQ multiplex PCR. The repertoire consists of approximately 27,000 clones, none detected only once. The sequenced material came from PBMCs. These receptors were obtained from a man aged 45 to 65 in good health, CMV-negative, and a related stem cell transplant donor.

This clone came up many times. The CDR3 DNA is TGCGCCAGCAGTGAGGGTAGCGGGAGAACAGATACGCAGTATTTT. Translated: CASSEGSGRTDTQYF. The gene calls are TRBV10-2 and TRBJ2-3, with 9 bases matching TRBD2. This CDR3 comprises 15 residues. The germline V gene encodes CDR1 WSHSY and CDR2 SAAADI. J was trimmed by 3 bases and V by 2 bases; bases with no gene match: 3.

This clone occurred many times. The J gene is TRBJ2-3, the V gene TRBV7-6; D unresolved. The ends were cut back, 5 bases at V and 1 base at J, with 16 bases in the middle. The CDR3 is made up of 16 amino acids. Germline CDR1 SGHVS, CDR2 FNYEAQ. CDR3 amino acids: CASSPDTARGTDTQYF. As DNA, the CDR3 is TGTGCCAGCAGCCCCGACACCGCCCGTGGCACAGATACGCAGTATTTT.

The sample holds a few counts of this clone. The CDR3 DNA is TGTGCCAGCAGTGAAGATTGGGGGGACCTTCCCACAGATACGCAGTATTTT. Translated, it gives CASSEDWGDLPTDTQYF. This rearrangement joins TRBV25-1 to TRBJ2-3; a possible D gene is TRBD2 (6 bases). Germline V lookup: CDR1 MGHDK, CDR2 SYGVNS. Trimming took off 2 bases at V and 2 bases at J, with 17 bases between the two ends. The CDR3 is 17 residues long.

The table lists this clone with many counts. CDR3 region: CASSANTGGYGYTF. The CDR3, as DNA: TGTGCCAGCAGTGCCAATACAGGGGGCTATGGCTACACCTTC. The V gene is TRBV6-1, the J gene TRBJ1-2; 8 positions match TRBD1. V shed 4 bases and J 4 bases; nucleotides not matched to a gene: 5. The CDR3 runs 14 residues. Germline values: CDR1 MNHNS, CDR2 SASEGT.

This clone was counted at least ten times. The chain recombines TRBV5-1 with TRBJ2-7; weak D call: TRBD1 (5 bases). CDR3 size: 14 residues. CDR1 and CDR2 (germline): SGHRS, YFSETQ. V was cut by 6 bases and J by 0 bases, with 13 bases left in between. CDR3 nucleotides: TGCGCCAGCACCCAATCGACAGCCTCCTACGAGCAGTACTTC. Translating it yields CASTQSTASYEQYF.

In its sample, this clone was seen many times. CDR3 sequence: CASSYSLAGSDTQYF. The CDR3 nucleotides are TGTGCCAGCAGTTACTCACTAGCGGGATCAGATACGCAGTATTTT. This chain links TRBV6-5 with TRBJ2-3, with 10 bases fitting TRBD2. The V gene's germline CDR1 is MNHEY and CDR2 SVGAGI. Unmatched junction bases numbered 1, after V lost 0 bases and J lost 4 bases. CDR3 length: 15 amino acids.

Ten or more counts support this clone. V and J are TRBV9 and TRBJ1-2, with 7 bases aligning to TRBD1. This CDR3 has 19 residues. The germline V gene has CDR1 SGDLS and CDR2 YYNGEE. Trimming at V came to 0 bases and at J to 3 bases, leaving 17 bases not matched to a gene. CDR3 sequence: CASSVGYRTGNDLDYGYTF. The CDR3 DNA is TGTGCCAGCAGCGTAGGATATCGGACAGGAAATGACTTGGACTATGGCTACACCTTC.

Many counts were recorded for this clone. The rearrangement uses TRBV28 and TRBJ2-7; D is undetermined. The CDR3 loop spans 12 amino acids. Trimming removed 1 base from V and 6 bases from J, with 7 bases in between. CDR1 MDHEN and CDR2 SYDVKM come from the germline V gene. CDR3 bases: TGTGCCAGCAGTTTATACCCGGGCGAGCAGTACTTC. Its protein is CASSLYPGEQYF.

This clone came up many times. This chain connects TRBV5-1 to TRBJ2-3, with 13 bases fitting TRBD2. CDR3 length equals 16 residues. V was pared by 3 bases and J by 1 base, with 2 bases of the junction left unmatched. Germline V gene lookup returns CDR1 SGHRS and CDR2 YFSETQ. The CDR3, as DNA: TGCGCCAGCAGCTGGGGACTAGCGGGACGCACAGATACGCAGTATTTT. Protein: CASSWGLAGRTDTQYF.

At least ten counts were recorded for this clone. The chain recombines TRBV5-1 with TRBJ2-7, with 8 nucleotides matching TRBD2. The germline gives CDR1 SGHRS, CDR2 YFSETQ. Trimming took 7 bases from V and 3 from J; bases not matched to a gene: 9. The length of the CDR3 is 14 residues. The CDR3 DNA reads as TGCGCCAGCTCCCCGGGGGGGGCTGACTACGAGCAGTACTTC. Protein product: CASSPGGADYEQYF.

This clone was observed at least ten times. In DNA, the CDR3 is TGTGCCAGCAGCGTACTTTCGACAGGAGATACGCAGTATTTT. Translating it yields CASSVLSTGDTQYF. This sequence joins TRBV9 and TRBJ2-3, with D possibly being TRBD1 (6 bases). V dropped 1 base and J dropped 5 bases, with 11 bases sitting between them. The CDR3 sequence is 14 residues long. From germline, CDR1 is SGDLS and CDR2 YYNGEE.

This clone was seen repeatedly, ten times or more. The chain is built from TRBV7-3 and TRBJ2-7, with TRBD2 matching 10 bases. The trim removed 4 bases at V and 0 bases at J, leaving 6 bases unmatched. From germline, CDR1 is SGHTA and CDR2 FQGTGA. CDR3 length: 16 amino acids. CDR3 coding DNA: TGTGCCAGCAGCTCTGGTAGCGGGAGGAGCTCCTACGAGCAGTACTTC. It translates to CASSSGSGRSSYEQYF.

This clone was seen at least ten times. The chain employs TRBV29-1 and TRBJ2-5; 9 positions agree with TRBD1. Germline loops: CDR1 SQVTM, CDR2 ANQGSEA. The CDR3 length is 11 residues. CDR3 region: CSLGQGETQYF. The CDR3 DNA follows: TGCTCGCTAGGACAGGGGGAGACCCAGTACTTC.

This clone was counted many times. The CDR3 nucleotides read TGTGCCAGCACTAAGACAGGGAGCTCCTACGAGCAGTACTTC. Translating it yields CASTKTGSSYEQYF. The V call is TRBV6-6, the J call TRBJ2-7, with TRBD1 matching 7 bases. Germline V lookup: CDR1 MNHNY, CDR2 SVGAGI (reference sequence). The junction had 6 bases not matched to a gene; V was cut back by 7 bases and J by 0 bases. This CDR3 comprises 14 residues.

There are many counts of this clone. The V and J genes are TRBV6-4 and TRBJ1-6; D not certain. Trimming took 4 bases from V and 2 from J, leaving 6 bases between them. The germline V gene encodes CDR1 MRHNA and CDR2 SNTAGT. The CDR3 runs to 14 residues. The CDR3: CASSAVAYNSPLHF. As DNA, the CDR3 is TGTGCCAGCAGTGCGGTAGCCTATAATTCACCCCTCCACTTT.

In its sample, this clone was seen many times. The chain links TRBV30 to TRBJ1-6, with D possibly matching TRBD1 (6 bases). There are 14 residues in the CDR3. V gave up 4 bases and J gave up 7 bases, with 14 bases separating them. Germline V gene lookup returns CDR1 GTSNPN and CDR2 SVGIG (reference sequence). CDR3 DNA sequence: TGTGCCTGGAAAGGGCAGGGGAACAATTCACCCCTCCACTTT. Translated, it gives CAWKGQGNNSPLHF.

In its sample, this clone was seen many times. The chain uses TRBV11-2 and TRBJ2-5, with TRBD1 matching over 9 bases. CDR3 size: 14 residues. Trimming removed 4 bases from V and 6 bases from J; junction bases left unmatched: 6. The germline V gene has CDR1 SGHAT and CDR2 FQNNGV. CDR3 nucleotides: TGTGCCAGCAGCTCACAGGGGGCGCTTAAGACCCAGTACTTC. As protein: CASSSQGALKTQYF.

This clone occurred many times. The chain combines TRBV5-1 with TRBJ1-5; D is perhaps TRBD1 (6 bases). The CDR3 totals 13 residues. Germline V CDR1 and CDR2: SGHRS, YFSETQ. Trimming took off 0 bases at V and 7 bases at J, with 8 bases between the two ends. The chain's CDR3 is CASSLGTEQPQHF. As DNA, the CDR3 is TGCGCCAGCAGCTTGGGGACAGAGCAGCCCCAGCATTTT.

In its sample, this clone was seen many times. This rearrangement joins TRBV5-6 to TRBJ2-1; TRBD2 agrees at 8 bases. Germline V gene data show CDR1 as SGHDT and CDR2 as YYEEEE. After removal of 4 bases from V and 0 bases from J, the junction contained 6 bases not matched to a gene. CDR3 length: 16 residues. The CDR3 coding sequence is TGTGCCAGCAGCAAAACTAGCGGACACTCCTACAATGAGCAGTTCTTC. It encodes CASSKTSGHSYNEQFF.

This clone was observed many times. The V and J genes are TRBV19 and TRBJ1-1, with a weak D call TRBD1 (6 bases). The CDR3 consists of 13 residues. Germline V lookup: CDR1 LNHDA, CDR2 SQIVND (reference sequence). Trimming left V 4 bases short and J 0 bases short, with 6 bases between. CDR3 bases: TGTGCCAGTAGTAGGGGGCTGAACACTGAAGCTTTCTTT. It codes for CASSRGLNTEAFF.

This clone has a count of ten or more. The V call is TRBV5-1, the J call TRBJ2-7; D call uncertain. The germline V and J ends were trimmed by 2 bases and 0 bases, with 9 bases remaining between them. The CDR3 has 14 residues. The germline V gene has CDR1 SGHRS and CDR2 YFSETQ. CDR3 bases: TGCGCCAGCAGCTTTACTTGGAGCTCCTACGAGCAGTACTTC. It codes for CASSFTWSSYEQYF.

This clone was seen only a few times. The rearrangement joins TRBV5-4 to TRBJ2-5; possible D gene TRBD1, 6 bases. The J call may be in error: the DNA end matches TRBJ2-7 better. Germline loops: CDR1 SGHNT, CDR2 YYREEE (reference sequence). The CDR3 totals 14 residues. CDR3 loop: CASSLEGEIYEQYF. The CDR3 DNA sequence: TGTGCCAGCAGCTTGGAGGGGGAAATCTACGAGCAGTACTTC.

There are many counts of this clone. V gene TRBV18 combines with J gene TRBJ1-5; 9 nucleotides match TRBD1. Per germline, CDR1 KGHSH and CDR2 LQKENI. The J segment lost 7 bases and the V segment lost 6 bases, leaving 10 bases of the junction unmatched. This CDR3 comprises 15 residues. CDR3 in amino acids: CASSHPGQGDQPQHF. The CDR3 nucleotides read TGTGCCAGCTCTCACCCGGGACAGGGCGACCAGCCCCAGCATTTT.

This clone was picked up many times. V gene TRBV5-4 combines with J gene TRBJ2-7; 9 bases agree with TRBD1. Unmatched junction bases numbered 6, after V lost 3 bases and J lost 2 bases. The CDR3 covers 15 residues. Germline V gene data show CDR1 as SGHNT and CDR2 as YYREEE (reference sequence). The CDR3 DNA sequence: TGTGCCAGCAGCTCCGGACAGGGGAACACCTACGAGCAGTACTTC. This translates into CASSSGQGNTYEQYF.

Ten or more counts support this clone. The chain joins TRBV10-3 to TRBJ2-5; TRBD2 aligns across 10 bases. The CDR3 has 15 residues. CDR1 is ENHRY and CDR2 is SYGVKD in the germline V gene. Unmatched junction bases numbered 6, after V lost 4 bases and J lost 4 bases. CDR3 nucleotides: TGTGCCATCAGTGGGCTAGCGGGAGTCGGAGAGACCCAGTACTTC. This encodes CAISGLAGVGETQYF.

This clone was detected many times. V is TRBV7-9 and J is TRBJ2-7; D possibly corresponds to TRBD1 (5 bases). V was clipped by 5 bases and J by 4 bases, with 18 bases between them. Germline-derived CDR1 and CDR2 are SEHNR and FQNEAQ (reference sequence). This CDR3 has 15 residues. CDR3 amino acids: CASSPPGQGGYEQYF. CDR3 bases: TGTGCCAGCAGCCCCCCCGGGCAGGGTGGATACGAGCAGTACTTC.